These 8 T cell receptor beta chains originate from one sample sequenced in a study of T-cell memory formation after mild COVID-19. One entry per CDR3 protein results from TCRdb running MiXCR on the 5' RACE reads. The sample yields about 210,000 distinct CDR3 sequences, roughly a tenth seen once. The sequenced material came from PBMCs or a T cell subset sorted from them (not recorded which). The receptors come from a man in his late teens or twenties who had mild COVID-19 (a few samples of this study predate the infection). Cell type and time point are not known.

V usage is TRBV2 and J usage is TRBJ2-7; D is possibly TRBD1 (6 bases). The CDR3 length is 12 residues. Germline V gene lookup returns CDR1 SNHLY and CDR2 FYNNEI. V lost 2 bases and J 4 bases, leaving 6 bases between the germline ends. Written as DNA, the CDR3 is TGTGCCAGCAGTGAACAGGGGTACGAGCAGTACGTC. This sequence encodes CASSEQGYEQYV.

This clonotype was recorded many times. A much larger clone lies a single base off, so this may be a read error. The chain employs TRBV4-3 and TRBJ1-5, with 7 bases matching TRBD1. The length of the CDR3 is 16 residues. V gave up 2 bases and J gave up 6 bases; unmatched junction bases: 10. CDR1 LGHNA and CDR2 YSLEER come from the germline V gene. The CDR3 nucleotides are TGCGCCAGCAGCCAAACTGGTGAGGGGGCGAGTCAGCCCCAGCATTTT. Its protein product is CASSQTGEGASQPQHF.

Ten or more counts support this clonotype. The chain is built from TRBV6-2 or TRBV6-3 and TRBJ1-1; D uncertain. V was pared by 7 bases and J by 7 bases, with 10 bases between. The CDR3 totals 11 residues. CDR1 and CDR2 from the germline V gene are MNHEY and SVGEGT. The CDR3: CASKGRGEAFF. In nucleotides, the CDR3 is TGTGCCAGCAAGGGTAGAGGTGAAGCTTTCTTT.

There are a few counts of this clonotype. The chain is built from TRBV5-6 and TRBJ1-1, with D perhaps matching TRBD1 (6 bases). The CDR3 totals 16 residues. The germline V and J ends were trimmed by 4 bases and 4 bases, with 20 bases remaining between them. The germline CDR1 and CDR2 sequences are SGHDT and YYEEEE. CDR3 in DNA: TGTGCCAGCAGCCGGTGGGGGGCGCTTAGTGGCACTGAAGCTTTCTTT. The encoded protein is CASSRWGALSGTEAFF.

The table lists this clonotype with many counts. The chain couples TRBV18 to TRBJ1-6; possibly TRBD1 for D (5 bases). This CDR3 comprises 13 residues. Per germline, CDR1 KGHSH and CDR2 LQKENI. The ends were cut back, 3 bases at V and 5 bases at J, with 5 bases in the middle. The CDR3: CASSPDNNSPLHF. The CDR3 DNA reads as TGTGCCAGCTCACCGGACAATAATTCACCCCTCCACTTT.

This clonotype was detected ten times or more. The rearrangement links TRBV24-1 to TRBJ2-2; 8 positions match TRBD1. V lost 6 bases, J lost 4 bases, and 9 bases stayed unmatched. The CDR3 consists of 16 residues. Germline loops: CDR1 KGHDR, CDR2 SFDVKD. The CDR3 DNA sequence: TGTGCCACCAGTTCCTTCCAGGGGGCAGTCACCGGGGAGCTGTTTTTT. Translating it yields CATSSFQGAVTGELFF.

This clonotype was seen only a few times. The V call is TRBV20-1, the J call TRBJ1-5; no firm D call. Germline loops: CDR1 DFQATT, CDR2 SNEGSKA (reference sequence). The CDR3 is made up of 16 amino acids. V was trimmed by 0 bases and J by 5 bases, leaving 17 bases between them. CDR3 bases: TGCAGTGCTAGAGATAGGGCCATTAATTGGGATCAGCCCCAGCATTTT. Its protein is CSARDRAINWDQPQHF.

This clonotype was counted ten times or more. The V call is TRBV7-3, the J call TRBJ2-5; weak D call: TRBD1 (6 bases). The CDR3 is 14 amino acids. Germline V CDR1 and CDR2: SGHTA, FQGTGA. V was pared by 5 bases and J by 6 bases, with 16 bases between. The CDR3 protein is CASSPTGLVKTQYF. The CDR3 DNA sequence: TGTGCCAGCAGCCCTACAGGGCTGGTGAAGACCCAGTACTTC.